This T cell receptor beta chain was obtained from a study of shared clonotypes between healthy human individuals. Across the whole study: Each donor's CD4 naive and CD4 memory cells filled three plates apiece, CD8 naive two, and CD8 memory one.

With respect to this clone: Its antigen is not identified.

Trimming took off 1 base at V and 0 bases at J, with 7 bases between the two ends. The CDR3 has 15 amino acids. Looked up from germline, CDR1 is SGHVS and CDR2 is FNYEAQ. Notes on the study in general: Non-shared clonotypes were found to have lower generation probabilities than the clonotypes that were shared by all four of the sorted-subset donors.

Sorted-subset replicate PCR reactions were performed with about 200 ng DNA, corresponding to 30,000 to 35,000 T cell genomes. The repertoire was sequenced with immunoSEQ multiplex PCR; TCRdb's copy has only in-frame clones and lacks some. The table has a few million clones, more than 80% seen once. The rearrangement uses TRBV7-6 and TRBJ2-1, with D unclear. This sequence originates from a man aged 18 to 29 in good health. The sample consisted of naive CD4+ T cells sorted from blood. The sample's subset: CD45RA+ positively selected. As DNA, the CDR3 is TGTGCCAGCAGCTTAGATTGGGGCTCCTACAATGAGCAGTTCTTC. Encoded protein: CASSLDWGSYNEQFF.